These 22 T cell receptor beta chains were all obtained from the same sample, sequenced in a study of PD-1 blockade in classical Hodgkin lymphoma. Here immunoSEQ multiplex PCR was the method, and the copy in TCRdb shows in-frame clones only, minus some. The sample yields some 93,000 clones, approximately 92% seen once. Each patient experienced a relapse that followed autologous stem cell transplantation, and brentuximab vedotin exposure varied. The sequenced sample was peripheral blood mononuclear cells (PBMCs), obtained at baseline. Receptor source: a human donor with classical Hodgkin lymphoma.

V usage is TRBV4-1 and J usage is TRBJ1-4, with a weak D call TRBD1 (6 bases). Trimming shortened V by 3 bases and J by 2 bases, and 10 bases separated the two germline ends. CDR1 is MGHRA and CDR2 is YSYEKL in the germline V gene. The CDR3 runs 15 residues. CDR3 DNA: TGCGCCAGCAGCCAGAACACAGGGACTAATGAAAAACTGTTTTTT. Encoded protein: CASSQNTGTNEKLFF.

The rearrangement links TRBV6-1 to TRBJ2-7; D possibly corresponds to TRBD2 (6 bases). Germline V gene sequence: CDR1 MNHNS, CDR2 SASEGT. This CDR3 has 15 amino acids. V was pared by 6 bases and J by 0 bases, with 15 bases between. The CDR3 sequence is CASRHRDGSSYEQYF. DNA of the CDR3: TGTGCCAGCAGGCACCGGGACGGGAGCTCCTACGAGCAGTACTTC.

The genes are TRBV28 and TRBJ1-5; TRBD1 is a possible D gene (5 bases). This CDR3 has 17 amino acids. Trimming stripped 1 base from V and 6 bases from J, with 19 bases between. The V gene's germline CDR1 is MDHEN and CDR2 SYDVKM. Written as DNA, the CDR3 is TGTGCCAGCAGTTTATTCGCAGGGCTTCGGGACTTTCAGCCCCAGCATTTT. Residues: CASSLFAGLRDFQPQHF.

J is TRBJ2-7 and V is TRBV5-8; 10 bases match TRBD2. Germline V gene sequence: CDR1 SGHTS, CDR2 YDEGEE. The CDR3 runs to 14 residues. V gave up 9 bases and J gave up 7 bases; unmatched junction bases: 13. DNA for the CDR3: TGTGCCACCGGACGGCTTGCTAGCGGGAGAGAGCAGTACTTC. Amino acids: CATGRLASGREQYF. The full variable domain, with the rest looked up from reference TRBV5-8 and TRBJ2-7, is EAGVTQSPTHLIKTRGQQATLRCSPISGHTSVYWYQQALGLGLQFLLWYDEGEERNRGNFPPRFSGRQFPNYSSELNVNALELEDSALYLCATGRLASGREQYFGPGTRLTVT.

The V and J genes are TRBV7-9 and TRBJ2-7, with no clear D. Between the trimmed V and J ends, which lost 5 bases and 1 base, there was a span of 6 bases. This CDR3 contains 12 residues. CDR1 is SEHNR and CDR2 is FQNEAQ in the germline V gene (reference sequence). The CDR3 sequence: CASSPPSYEQYF. In DNA, the CDR3 is TGTGCCAGCAGCCCACCATCCTACGAGCAGTACTTC.

This sequence joins TRBV9 and TRBJ2-1; no clear D gene. Trimming cost V 6 bases and J 0 bases, with 10 bases left between them. The CDR3 covers 14 residues. The germline CDR1 and CDR2 sequences are SGDLS and YYNGEE. As DNA, the CDR3 is TGTGCCAGCACCCGTAGTAGCTCCTACAATGAGCAGTTCTTC. Translated: CASTRSSSYNEQFF.

CDR3 region: CASSRPGSTNEKLFF. CDR3 nucleotide sequence: TGTGCCAGTTCGCGCCCAGGGTCAACTAATGAAAAACTGTTTTTT. This chain joins TRBV19 and TRBJ1-4; tentatively, D is TRBD1 (5 bases). CDR1 LNHDA and CDR2 SQIVND come from the germline V gene (reference sequence). The CDR3 is made up of 15 amino acids. Trimming took 8 bases from V and 0 from J, leaving 13 bases between them.

The CDR3 DNA reads as TGTGCCATCAGTGAGTCCACAGGGGGCGCGAGCAATCAGCCCCAGCATTTT. It encodes CAISESTGGASNQPQHF. The V and J genes are TRBV10-3 and TRBJ1-5, with 9 nucleotides matching TRBD1. Germline CDR1 ENHRY, CDR2 SYGVKD. The CDR3 spans 17 residues. V was pared by 0 bases and J by 1 base, with 4 bases of the junction left unmatched.

The J gene is TRBJ1-1, the V gene TRBV28; unclear D gene. V shed 5 bases and J shed 4 bases, with 14 bases lying between them. Germline CDR1 MDHEN, CDR2 SYDVKM. The CDR3 is made up of 14 amino acids. The CDR3 DNA reads as TGTGCCAGCAGTGCAGGACTCGCCGTCACTGAAGCTTTCTTT. Translating gives CASSAGLAVTEAFF.

This chain joins TRBV27 and TRBJ2-7; the D is unclear. The CDR3 length is 16 residues. Germline CDR1 and CDR2: MNHEY and SMNVEV (reference sequence). V was pared by 2 bases and J by 4 bases, with 18 bases between. DNA for the CDR3: TGTGCCAGCAGTTTAGTCCCCCTGGGCAGCCGATACGAGCAGTACTTC. Translating gives CASSLVPLGSRYEQYF.

V is TRBV11-2 and J is TRBJ2-1, with a possible D match to TRBD2 (5 bases). V lost 6 bases and J 2 bases, leaving 11 bases between the germline ends. Germline lookup yields CDR1 SGHAT and CDR2 FQNNGV. CDR3 length: 14 amino acids. CDR3 in DNA: TGTGCCAGCAGGTCCGGGATTACCTACAATGAGCAGTTCTTC. Translation gives CASRSGITYNEQFF.

This chain links TRBV28 with TRBJ1-2; 7 nucleotides line up with TRBD1. V gave up 7 bases and J gave up 8 bases; unmatched junction bases: 10. From germline, CDR1 is MDHEN and CDR2 SYDVKM. The CDR3 sequence is 13 residues long. The CDR3: CASKTTGLDGYTF. The CDR3 bases are TGTGCCAGCAAAACGACAGGGTTGGACGGCTACACCTTC.

The gene calls are TRBV28 and TRBJ2-7; D remains ambiguous. V shed 3 bases and J shed 5 bases, with 5 bases lying between them. Germline V gene lookup returns CDR1 MDHEN and CDR2 SYDVKM. This CDR3 has 11 residues. CDR3 nucleotides: TGTGCCAGCAGTTTTTTCCACGAGCAGTACTTC. Translating it yields CASSFFHEQYF.

The rearrangement uses TRBV2 and TRBJ1-5; TRBD1 might be the D (6 bases). Trimming stripped 8 bases from V and 1 base from J, with 15 bases between. Germline CDR1 reads SNHLY; CDR2 reads FYNNEI. This CDR3 spans 15 amino acids. This CDR3 is CASAPRGKSNQPQHF. DNA of the CDR3: TGTGCCAGCGCCCCAAGGGGGAAGAGCAATCAGCCCCAGCATTTT.

This clone is judged medium-sized. The chain uses TRBV5-6 and TRBJ2-6, with 7 bases aligning to TRBD1. The CDR3 spans 17 residues. V was pared by 4 bases and J by 4 bases, with 11 bases of the junction left unmatched. Germline CDR1 is SGHDT and CDR2 is YYEEEE. The CDR3 DNA is TGTGCCAGCAGCCCACTGGGACAGACCCTGGGGGCCAACGTCCTGACTTTC. It yields the protein CASSPLGQTLGANVLTF.

This clone was seen just once. In DNA, the CDR3 is TGTGCCAGCAGTCCCGACAGGGCCAATCAGCCCCAGCATTTT. It translates to CASSPDRANQPQHF. The V gene is TRBV28, the J gene TRBJ1-5; 7 nucleotides line up with TRBD1. Germline V lookup: CDR1 MDHEN, CDR2 SYDVKM. The CDR3 loop spans 14 amino acids. The ends lost 5 bases at V and 3 bases at J; junction bases unmatched: 4.

The count of this clone is one. The chain combines TRBV14 with TRBJ1-6; D gene uncertain. The CDR3 is 13 amino acids. Deletions cut 1 base from V and 7 bases from J, with 5 bases between. Germline CDR1 is SGHDN and CDR2 is FVKESK. The CDR3: CASSQVLNSPLHF. The CDR3 DNA reads TGTGCCAGCAGCCAAGTCCTGAATTCACCCCTCCACTTT.

J is TRBJ2-1 and V is TRBV5-1; 12 bases fit TRBD2. Germline loops: CDR1 SGHRS, CDR2 YFSETQ. V dropped 5 bases and J dropped 2; count of bases not matched to a gene: 11. The length of the CDR3 is 18 residues. In DNA form, the CDR3 reads TGCGCCAGCAGTCTAACCCTAGCGGGAGGGCCTCCCTACAATGAGCAGTTCTTC. Translating it yields CASSLTLAGGPPYNEQFF.

The rearrangement uses TRBV4-2 and TRBJ1-1; D uncertain. Trimming removed 0 bases from V and 8 bases from J, with 16 bases in between. Germline loops: CDR1 LGHNA, CDR2 YNFKEQ. This CDR3 spans 15 amino acids. CDR3 protein: CASSQDPRGGYEAFF. The CDR3 DNA sequence: TGTGCCAGCAGCCAAGATCCACGGGGAGGATACGAAGCTTTCTTT.

The rearrangement links TRBV10-2 to TRBJ2-5, with D unclear. Germline V lookup: CDR1 WSHSY, CDR2 SAAADI. The V and J ends lost 2 bases and 2 bases respectively, with 9 bases between them. This CDR3 has 14 amino acids. The CDR3 sequence: CASSEGSAQETQYF. CDR3 DNA: TGCGCCAGCAGTGAGGGCAGCGCACAAGAGACCCAGTACTTC.

V and J are TRBV27 and TRBJ2-7, with TRBD1 matching over 7 bases. Trimming removed 5 bases from V and 2 bases from J; junction bases left unmatched: 6. This CDR3 region has 14 residues. Germline CDR1 is MNHEY and CDR2 is SMNVEV (reference sequence). CDR3 bases: TGTGCCAGCAGTCAAAACAGGGGAGCCTACGAGCAGTACTTC. This translates into CASSQNRGAYEQYF.

This rearrangement joins TRBV12-5 to TRBJ1-1; TRBD1 aligns across 8 bases. Trimming at V came to 2 bases and at J to 0 bases, leaving 5 bases not matched to a gene. The CDR3 contains 16 residues. Germline CDR1 reads LGHNT; CDR2 reads FRNRAP. CDR3 in amino acids: CASGLLTGGMNTEAFF. CDR3 nucleotides: TGTGCTAGTGGTTTGTTAACAGGGGGGATGAACACTGAAGCTTTCTTT.